The 24 T cell receptor beta chains given below trace back to one sample, sequenced in a study of blood T cell repertoires in COVID-19. Profiling relied on immunoSEQ multiplex PCR, and the TCRdb table lists in-frame clones only, not all of them. The table records fewer than 200,000 clones, 75% to 90% of them present only once. Sequencing input: PBMCs or T cells enriched from blood (not recorded which). The receptor set was obtained from a woman between 45 and 65 years old who had recovered from COVID-19.

This clone was detected a few times. The rearrangement uses TRBV7-9 and TRBJ2-3; D possibly corresponds to TRBD2 (6 bases). CDR1 and CDR2 from the germline V gene are SEHNR and FQNEAQ (reference sequence). V gave up 5 bases and J gave up 0 bases, with 15 bases separating them. This CDR3 spans 16 amino acids. The CDR3 region has the DNA TGTGCCAGCAGCCCCGGGCGGGGCTCAAGCACAGATACGCAGTATTTT. Protein product: CASSPGRGSSTDTQYF.

This rearrangement joins TRBV7-9 to TRBJ1-6, with unresolved D. Looked up from germline, CDR1 is SEHNR and CDR2 is FQNEAQ (reference sequence). This CDR3 contains 13 residues. V lost 0 bases and J 8 bases, leaving 5 bases between the germline ends. The chain's CDR3 is CASSLAADSPLHF. Here the CDR3 DNA reads TGTGCCAGCAGCTTAGCCGCGGATTCACCCCTCCACTTT.

The chain couples TRBV29-1 to TRBJ1-2; tentative D call: TRBD1 (5 bases). The V and J ends lost 0 bases and 6 bases respectively, with 17 bases between them. Germline values: CDR1 SQVTM, CDR2 ANQGSEA. The CDR3 is 15 amino acids. The CDR3 spells CSVEDPGRGRDGYTF. As DNA, the CDR3 is TGCAGCGTTGAAGATCCAGGGAGGGGTCGGGATGGCTACACCTTC.

The chain carries TRBV11-2 and TRBJ1-3; D unresolved. V lost 2 bases, J lost 3 bases, and 11 bases lay in between. Germline-derived CDR1 and CDR2 are SGHAT and FQNNGV. The CDR3 extends over 15 amino acids. This CDR3 reads CASSLTMASGNTIYF. The CDR3 DNA sequence: TGTGCCAGCAGCTTAACGATGGCAAGTGGAAACACCATATATTTT.

V and J are TRBV30 and TRBJ2-3, with D unclear. This CDR3 comprises 13 residues. Trimming took off 2 bases at V and 1 base at J, with 7 bases between the two ends. Per the germline V gene, CDR1 is GTSNPN and CDR2 is SVGIG (reference sequence). CDR3: CAWSKSGTDTQYF. The CDR3 DNA reads as TGTGCCTGGAGTAAGTCAGGCACAGATACGCAGTATTTT.

The chain has TRBV30 and TRBJ2-5, with 7 bases that match TRBD2. V shed 5 bases, J shed 5 bases, and the junction held 8 bases outside the gene matches. The CDR3 is made up of 13 amino acids. Per germline, CDR1 GTSNPN and CDR2 SVGIG (reference sequence). CDR3 sequence (DNA): TGTGCCTGGGCGATAGGACTAGAGGAGACCCAGTACTTC. It specifies CAWAIGLEETQYF.

Many counts were recorded for this clone. This sequence joins TRBV7-9 and TRBJ2-3; possibly TRBD1 for D (5 bases). Per germline, CDR1 SEHNR and CDR2 FQNEAQ (reference sequence). V dropped 4 bases and J dropped 4 bases, with 12 bases sitting between them. The CDR3 is 14 amino acids. The CDR3 DNA is TGTGCCAGCAGCTCCAGGGTAGGCGCAGATACGCAGTATTTT. Translation: CASSSRVGADTQYF. Looking up the rest from reference TRBV7-9 and TRBJ2-3 gives the full variable domain: DTGVSQNPRHKITKRGQNVTFRCDPISEHNRLYWYRQTLGQGPEFLTYFQNEAQLEKSRLLSDRFSAERPKGSFSTLEIQRTEQGDSAMYLCASSSRVGADTQYFGPGTRLTVL.

This clone was recorded a few times. The DNA for the CDR3 is TGTGCCAGCTCAACTAGCGGATACTACAATGAGCAGTTCTTC. Amino acids: CASSTSGYYNEQFF. The chain joins TRBV18 to TRBJ2-1, with TRBD2 matching over 8 bases. The J segment lost 3 bases and the V segment lost 5 bases, leaving 3 bases of the junction unmatched. CDR3 length: 14 amino acids. From germline, CDR1 is KGHSH and CDR2 LQKENI.

The chain joins TRBV7-2 to TRBJ2-3; D not certain. This CDR3 is 14 amino acids long. Germline V gene sequence: CDR1 SGHTA, CDR2 FQGNSA. The V gene lost 1 base and the J gene lost 1 base, with 6 bases spanning the gap. CDR3: CASSLGVRTDTQYF. The DNA for the CDR3 is TGTGCCAGCAGCTTAGGCGTTCGCACAGATACGCAGTATTTT.

A few counts support this clone. The chain carries TRBV6-5 and TRBJ1-2; D is perhaps TRBD1 (6 bases). Germline-derived CDR1 and CDR2 are MNHEY and SVGAGI. V lost 6 bases and J lost 3, with 17 bases in between. This CDR3 is built from 15 residues. CDR3 in DNA: TGTGCCAGCAGGCTGGGCGGGGGGCAAGACTATGGCTACACCTTC. Protein product: CASRLGGGQDYGYTF.

The V gene is TRBV5-4, the J gene TRBJ1-2, with 8 bases aligning to TRBD1. V dropped 0 bases and J dropped 7; count of bases not matched to a gene: 11. The germline V gene has CDR1 SGHNT and CDR2 YYREEE (reference sequence). There are 16 residues in the CDR3. CDR3 in amino acids: CASSLELGQGAAGYTF. CDR3 bases: TGTGCCAGCAGCTTGGAACTGGGGCAGGGGGCGGCTGGCTACACCTTC.

This chain links TRBV5-1 with TRBJ1-1, with 7 nucleotides matching TRBD1. This CDR3 is 14 amino acids long. J was trimmed by 4 bases and V by 4 bases; bases with no gene match: 7. The germline V gene has CDR1 SGHRS and CDR2 YFSETQ. CDR3 sequence: CASSDRDGGTEAFF. Here the CDR3 DNA reads TGCGCCAGCAGCGACAGGGACGGAGGCACTGAAGCTTTCTTT.

The chain links TRBV23-1 to TRBJ2-7, with D perhaps TRBD2 (5 bases). TRBV23-1 qualifies as an ORF whose function is uncertain. V dropped 3 bases and J dropped 5 bases, with 17 bases sitting between them. The CDR3 contains 15 residues. CDR3: CASSHSLRLGDEQYV. The CDR3 DNA follows: TGCGCCAGCAGTCACTCCCTACGCCTCGGGGACGAGCAGTACGTC.

The chain employs TRBV9 and TRBJ2-5; 8 bases map to TRBD2. Germline V gene data show CDR1 as SGDLS and CDR2 as YYNGEE. The V and J ends lost 3 bases and 5 bases, in that order; junction bases with no gene match: 9. The CDR3 has 15 residues. CDR3 coding DNA: TGTGCCAGCAGCGGGGGAGCGGGAGCCTGGGAGACCCAGTACTTC. It translates to CASSGGAGAWETQYF.

This clone showed up just once. V gene TRBV9 combines with J gene TRBJ2-7, with TRBD2 as a possible D gene (5 bases). Germline CDR1 reads SGDLS; CDR2 reads YYNGEE. The ends were cut back, 0 bases at V and 7 bases at J, with 17 bases in the middle. The CDR3 extends over 15 amino acids. CDR3 loop: CASSVERGDLWEQYV. The CDR3 nucleotides are TGTGCCAGCAGCGTAGAACGGGGTGACCTCTGGGAGCAGTACGTC.

This clone was observed a single time. J is TRBJ2-1 and V is TRBV27; the match to TRBD2 covers 11 bases. There are 16 residues in the CDR3. Germline V gene sequence: CDR1 MNHEY, CDR2 SMNVEV (reference sequence). The V segment lost 6 bases and the J segment 5 bases; nucleotides outside the gene matches: 9. Written as DNA, the CDR3 is TGTGCCAGCAGCTTTATCTCGACTAGCGGGAACAATGAGCAGTTCTTC. Translating it yields CASSFISTSGNNEQFF.

The chain uses TRBV5-1 and TRBJ2-5; 13 nucleotides agree with TRBD2. The CDR3 spans 16 residues. V shed 3 bases, J shed 5 bases, and the junction held 7 bases outside the gene matches. From germline, CDR1 is SGHRS and CDR2 YFSETQ. CDR3 protein: CASSSGQLAGGETQYF. As DNA, the CDR3 is TGCGCCAGCAGCTCCGGCCAACTAGCGGGGGGGGAGACCCAGTACTTC.

The rearrangement links TRBV2 to TRBJ2-7; TRBD1 might be the D (5 bases). The CDR3 runs 13 residues. Germline V gene lookup returns CDR1 SNHLY and CDR2 FYNNEI. The V end was cut by 5 bases, the J end by 3 bases, with 11 bases between. The DNA for the CDR3 is TGTGCCAGCAGTTCGACAGCAATCTACGAGCAGTACGTC. It yields the protein CASSSTAIYEQYV.

The rearrangement joins TRBV9 to TRBJ1-1; D is possibly TRBD1 (6 bases). Trimming left V 4 bases short and J 1 base short, with 11 bases between. The CDR3 is 14 residues long. In germline, CDR1 is SGDLS, CDR2 YYNGEE. The CDR3 here is CASSIEDRNTEAFF. In nucleotides, the CDR3 is TGTGCCAGCAGCATCGAGGACAGGAACACTGAAGCTTTCTTT.

The V call is TRBV6-5, the J call TRBJ1-5; the D is unclear. Germline assignment: CDR1 MNHEY and CDR2 SVGAGI. This CDR3 contains 14 residues. V lost 7 bases and J 4 bases, leaving 14 bases between the germline ends. The DNA of the CDR3 is TGTGCCAGCACCCGAGGCAAACTGAATCAGCCCCAGCATTTT. As protein: CASTRGKLNQPQHF.

The rearrangement links TRBV6-4 to TRBJ1-1, with 11 bases fitting TRBD1. Germline V CDR1 and CDR2: MRHNA, SNTAGT. The junction had 7 bases not matched to a gene; V was cut back by 3 bases and J by 4 bases. CDR3 size: 16 residues. In nucleotides, the CDR3 is TGTGCCAGCAGTGAGGGGACAGGGGGAAAAGGCACTGAAGCTTTCTTT. It encodes CASSEGTGGKGTEAFF.

The chain joins TRBV20-1 to TRBJ1-6; a weak D match, TRBD1 (6 bases). The CDR3 consists of 14 residues. Germline V gene lookup returns CDR1 DFQATT and CDR2 SNEGSKA (reference sequence). Trimming pared 3 bases from V and 10 bases from J, leaving 16 bases between. The CDR3 DNA reads as TGCAGTGCTAGTATACAGGGATTTCGGTCACCCCTCCACTTT. Translating gives CSASIQGFRSPLHF.

This clone was seen once. In DNA, the CDR3 is TGTGCCAGCAAGGCGGGCGTGGTGAACACTGAAGCTTTCTTT. Protein sequence: CASKAGVVNTEAFF. V usage is TRBV6-5 and J usage is TRBJ1-1; D gene unclear. CDR3 length: 14 residues. V lost 7 bases and J 0 bases, leaving 12 bases between the germline ends. In germline, CDR1 is MNHEY, CDR2 SVGAGI.

The V and J genes are TRBV12-3 or TRBV12-4 and TRBJ2-3; D call uncertain. The V gene lost 6 bases and the J gene lost 5 bases, with 9 bases spanning the gap. This CDR3 spans 12 amino acids. The CDR3 nucleotides read TGTGCCAGCAGCTCCCTAAAAGATACGCAGTATTTT. As protein: CASSSLKDTQYF.